The T cell receptor (beta chain) described here comes from a study of OX40 agonist ivuxolimab in advanced cancers. The wider study: Anti-PD-1, anti-PD-L1 or anti-CTLA-4 therapy given earlier was allowed, and roughly 40% had some. Two patients with cutaneous melanoma and one with hepatocellular carcinoma, three in total, showed partial responses.

Libraries were prepared by immunoSEQ multiplex PCR; TCRdb keeps only in-frame clonotypes and omits some of them. The sample shows about 34,000 clones, 92% of them seen only once. Study conclusions and caveats: The study observed clonal expansion of CD4+ and CD8+ blood T cells by week 6 at 0.1 to 3.0 mg/kg.

On this clone: The antigen is unknown.

With 5 bases removed from V and 7 bases from J, the gap between germline ends came to 15 bases. CDR1 and CDR2 from the germline V gene are MNHEY and SMNVEV (reference sequence). CDR3 length: 14 amino acids. This chain connects TRBV27 to TRBJ2-1, with D unresolved. The sample here was CD4+ or CD8+ T cells sorted from blood, taken in a trial of the OX40 agonist ivuxolimab. The TCR comes from an adult with an advanced solid tumor such as melanoma, head and neck, liver or kidney cancer. In DNA form, the CDR3 reads TGTGCCAGCAGTCCCCAAAGCCCCGGGAATGAGCAGTTCTTC. Translating gives CASSPQSPGNEQFF.